Described below is a single T cell receptor beta chain sequence and its context. CD8+ and CD4+ T cells from blood underwent TCR beta sequencing. Controls comprised healthy donors matched for age and sex. The sample belongs to a study of CD8 T cells in Susac syndrome. The length of the CDR3 is 12 residues. V was pared by 10 bases and J by 7 bases, with 10 bases of the junction left unmatched. Random hexamers primed reverse transcription of roughly 0.5 to 1 ug RNA. Amplification of TCR beta CDR3 spanned 54 Vbeta and 13 Jbeta via immunoSEQ multiplex PCR. From the immunoSEQ multiplex PCR reads, TCRdb called clonotypes with MiXCR, one entry per CDR3 protein. The sample shows over 100,000 distinct CDR3 sequences, around 90% of them seen only once.

The specimen was CD4+ T cells from PBMCs. This TCR derives from a human donor in good health. The chain couples TRBV23-1 to TRBJ2-7, with 7 bases identical to TRBD1. TRBV23-1 is filed as an ORF, its function uncertain. CDR3 loop: CATRTGFLEQYF. CDR3 sequence (DNA): TGCGCCACCCGGACAGGCTTCTTGGAGCAGTACTTC.